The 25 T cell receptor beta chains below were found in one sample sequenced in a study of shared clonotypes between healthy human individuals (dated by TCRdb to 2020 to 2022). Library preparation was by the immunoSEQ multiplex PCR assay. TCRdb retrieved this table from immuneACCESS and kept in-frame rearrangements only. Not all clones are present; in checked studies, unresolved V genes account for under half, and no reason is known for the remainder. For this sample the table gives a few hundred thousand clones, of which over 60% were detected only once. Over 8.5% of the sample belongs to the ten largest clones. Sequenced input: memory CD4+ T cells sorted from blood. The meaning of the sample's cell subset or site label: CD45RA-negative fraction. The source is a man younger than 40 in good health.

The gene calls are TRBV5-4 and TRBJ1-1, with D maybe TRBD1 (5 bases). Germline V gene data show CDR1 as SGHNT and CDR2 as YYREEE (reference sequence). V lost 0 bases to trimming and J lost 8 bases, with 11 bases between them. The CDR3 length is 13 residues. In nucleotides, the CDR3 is TGTGCCAGCAGCTTGGATCGGCAGGGCGAAGCTTTCTTT. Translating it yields CASSLDRQGEAFF.

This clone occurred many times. The CDR3 loop reads CASSPLATGVSNQPQHF. In nucleotides, the CDR3 is TGTGCCAGCTCACCACTGGCGACTGGGGTGAGCAATCAGCCCCAGCATTTT. The J gene is TRBJ1-5, the V gene TRBV18, with unresolved D. Trimming removed 1 base at V and 1 base at J, with 14 bases between. CDR3 length: 17 residues. CDR1 is KGHSH, CDR2 LQKENI, per germline.

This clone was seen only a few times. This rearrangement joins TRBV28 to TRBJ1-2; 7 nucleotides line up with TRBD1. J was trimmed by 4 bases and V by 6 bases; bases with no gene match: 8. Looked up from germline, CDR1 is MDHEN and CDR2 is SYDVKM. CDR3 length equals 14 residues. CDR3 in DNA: TGTGCCAGCAGACCCCCGGGGGACAGCTATGGCTACACCTTC. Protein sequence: CASRPPGDSYGYTF.

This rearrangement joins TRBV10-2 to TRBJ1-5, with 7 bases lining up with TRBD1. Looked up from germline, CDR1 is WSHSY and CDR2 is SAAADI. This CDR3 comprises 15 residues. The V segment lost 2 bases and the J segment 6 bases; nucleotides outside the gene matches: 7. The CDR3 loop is CASSEASGGVQPQHF. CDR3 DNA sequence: TGCGCCAGCAGTGAGGCTTCAGGGGGGGTTCAGCCCCAGCATTTT.

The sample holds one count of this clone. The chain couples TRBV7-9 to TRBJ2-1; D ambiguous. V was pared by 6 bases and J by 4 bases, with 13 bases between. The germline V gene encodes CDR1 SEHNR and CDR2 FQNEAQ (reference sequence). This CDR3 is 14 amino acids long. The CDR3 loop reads CASSSLVYYNEQFF. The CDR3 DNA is TGTGCCAGCAGTTCGCTCGTTTATTACAATGAGCAGTTCTTC.

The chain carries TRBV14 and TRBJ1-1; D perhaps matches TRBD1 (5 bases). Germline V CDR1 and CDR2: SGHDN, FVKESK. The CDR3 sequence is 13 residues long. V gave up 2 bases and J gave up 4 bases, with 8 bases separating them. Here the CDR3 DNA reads TGTGCCAGCAGCCAAACAGGACGCACTGAAGCTTTCTTT. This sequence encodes CASSQTGRTEAFF.

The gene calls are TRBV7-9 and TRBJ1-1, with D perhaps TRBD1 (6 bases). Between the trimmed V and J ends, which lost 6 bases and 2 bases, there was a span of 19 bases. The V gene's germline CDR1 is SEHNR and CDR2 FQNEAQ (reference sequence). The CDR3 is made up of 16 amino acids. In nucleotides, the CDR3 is TGTGCCAGCAGTCCTTGGGTGGGGGCAGCTAACACTGAAGCTTTCTTT. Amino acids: CASSPWVGAANTEAFF.

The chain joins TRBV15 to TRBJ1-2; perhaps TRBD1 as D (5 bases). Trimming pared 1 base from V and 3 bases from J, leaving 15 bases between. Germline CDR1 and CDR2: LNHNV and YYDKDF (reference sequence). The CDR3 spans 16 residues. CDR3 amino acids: CATSRGAGRTDYGYTF. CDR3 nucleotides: TGTGCCACCAGCAGAGGGGCAGGGAGGACGGACTATGGCTACACCTTC.

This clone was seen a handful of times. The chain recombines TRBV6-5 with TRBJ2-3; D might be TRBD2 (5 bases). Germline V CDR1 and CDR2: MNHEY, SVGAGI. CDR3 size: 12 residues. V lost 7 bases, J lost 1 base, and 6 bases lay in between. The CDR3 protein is CASIGGTDTQYF. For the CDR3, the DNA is TGTGCCAGCATCGGGGGCACAGATACGCAGTATTTT.

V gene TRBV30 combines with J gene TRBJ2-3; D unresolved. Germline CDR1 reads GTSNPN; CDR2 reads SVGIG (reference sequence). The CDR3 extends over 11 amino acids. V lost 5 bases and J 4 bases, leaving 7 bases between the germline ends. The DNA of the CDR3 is TGTGCCTGGGGTAAGGCAGATACGCAGTATTTT. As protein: CAWGKADTQYF.

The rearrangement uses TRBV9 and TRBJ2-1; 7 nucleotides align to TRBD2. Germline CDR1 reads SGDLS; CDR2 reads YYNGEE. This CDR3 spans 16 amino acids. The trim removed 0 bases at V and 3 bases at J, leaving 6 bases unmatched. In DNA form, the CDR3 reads TGTGCCAGCAGCGTAGAGGGAGGGAGGGTCTACAATGAGCAGTTCTTC. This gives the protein CASSVEGGRVYNEQFF.

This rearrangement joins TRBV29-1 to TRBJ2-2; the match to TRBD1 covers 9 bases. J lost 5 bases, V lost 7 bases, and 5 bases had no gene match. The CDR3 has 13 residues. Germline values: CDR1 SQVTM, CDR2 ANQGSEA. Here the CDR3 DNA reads TGCAGCGCTGACAGGGGGGAGACCGGGGAGCTGTTTTTT. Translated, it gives CSADRGETGELFF.

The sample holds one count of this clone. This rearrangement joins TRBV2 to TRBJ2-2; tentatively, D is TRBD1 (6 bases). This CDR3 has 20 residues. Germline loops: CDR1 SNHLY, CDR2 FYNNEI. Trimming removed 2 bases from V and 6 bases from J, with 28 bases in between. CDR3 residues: CASSERPQGWESLSAGELFF. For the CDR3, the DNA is TGTGCCAGCAGTGAAAGGCCTCAGGGGTGGGAATCCCTGAGCGCCGGGGAGCTGTTTTTT.

CDR3 loop: CASSPTGYNTEAFF. In nucleotides, the CDR3 is TGTGCCAGCAGTCCTACAGGATATAACACTGAAGCTTTCTTT. The chain carries TRBV7-9 and TRBJ1-1; the D gene is possibly TRBD1 (5 bases). Looked up from germline, CDR1 is SEHNR and CDR2 is FQNEAQ (reference sequence). CDR3 length: 14 residues. V lost 6 bases to trimming and J lost 2 bases, with 13 bases between them.

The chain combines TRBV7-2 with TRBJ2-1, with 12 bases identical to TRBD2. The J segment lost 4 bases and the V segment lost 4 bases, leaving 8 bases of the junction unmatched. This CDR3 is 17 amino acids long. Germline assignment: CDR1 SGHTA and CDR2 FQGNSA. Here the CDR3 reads CASSSSGTSGYYNEQFF. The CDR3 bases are TGTGCCAGCAGCTCCTCCGGGACTAGCGGGTATTACAATGAGCAGTTCTTC.

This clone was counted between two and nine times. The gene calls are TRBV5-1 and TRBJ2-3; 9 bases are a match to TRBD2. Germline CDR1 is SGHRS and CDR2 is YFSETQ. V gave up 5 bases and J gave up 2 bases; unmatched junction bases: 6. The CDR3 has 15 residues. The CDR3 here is CASRGAGGSTDTQYF. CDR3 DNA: TGCGCCAGCAGAGGAGCGGGGGGTTCCACAGATACGCAGTATTTT.

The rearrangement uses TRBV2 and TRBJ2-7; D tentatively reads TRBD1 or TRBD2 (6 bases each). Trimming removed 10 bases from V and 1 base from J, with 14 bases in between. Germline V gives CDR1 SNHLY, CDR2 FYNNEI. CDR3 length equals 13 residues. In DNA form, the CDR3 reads TGTGCCACCGGGGGCCGGTCGTCCTACGAGCAGTACTTC. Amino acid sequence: CATGGRSSYEQYF. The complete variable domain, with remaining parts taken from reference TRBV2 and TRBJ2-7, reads EPEVTQTPSHQVTQMGQEVILRCVPISNHLYFYWYRQILGQKVEFLVSFYNNEISEKSEIFDDQFSVERPDGSNFTLKIRSTKLEDSAMYFCATGGRSSYEQYFGPGTRLTVT.

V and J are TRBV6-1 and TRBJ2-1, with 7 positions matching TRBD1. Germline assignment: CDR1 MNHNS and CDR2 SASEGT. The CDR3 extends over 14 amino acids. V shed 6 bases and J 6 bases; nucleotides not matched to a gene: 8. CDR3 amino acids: CASRPGQWGNEQFF. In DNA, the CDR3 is TGTGCCAGCAGACCGGGACAGTGGGGCAATGAGCAGTTCTTC.

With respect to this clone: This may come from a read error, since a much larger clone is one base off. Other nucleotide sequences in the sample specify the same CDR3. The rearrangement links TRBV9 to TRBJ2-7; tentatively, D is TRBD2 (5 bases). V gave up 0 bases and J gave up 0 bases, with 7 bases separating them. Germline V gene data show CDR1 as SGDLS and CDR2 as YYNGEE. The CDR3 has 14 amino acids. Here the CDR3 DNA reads TGTGCCAGCAGCGTAGTGGGGAGCTCCTACGAGCAGTACTTC. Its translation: CASSVVGSSYEQYF.

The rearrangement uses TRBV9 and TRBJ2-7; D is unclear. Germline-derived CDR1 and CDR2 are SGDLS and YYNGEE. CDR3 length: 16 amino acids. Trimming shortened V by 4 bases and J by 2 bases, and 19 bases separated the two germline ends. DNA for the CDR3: TGTGCCAGCAGCCCCCCCCCTGATAGGGCACCCTACGAGCAGTACTTC. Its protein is CASSPPPDRAPYEQYF.

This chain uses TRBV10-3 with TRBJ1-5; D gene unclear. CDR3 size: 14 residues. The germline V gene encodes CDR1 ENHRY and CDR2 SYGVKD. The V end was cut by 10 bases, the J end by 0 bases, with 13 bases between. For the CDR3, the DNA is TGTGCCACCACCCTTGGGCTTAGCAATCAGCCCCAGCATTTT. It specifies CATTLGLSNQPQHF.

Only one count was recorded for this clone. The CDR3 nucleotides are TGCGCCAGCAGCTTGGAGGCCGGGGAGCTGTTTTTT. It is translated as CASSLEAGELFF. This rearrangement joins TRBV5-1 to TRBJ2-2; the D is unclear. CDR3 length: 12 residues. The V end was cut by 0 bases, the J end by 6 bases, with 3 bases between. Germline values: CDR1 SGHRS, CDR2 YFSETQ.

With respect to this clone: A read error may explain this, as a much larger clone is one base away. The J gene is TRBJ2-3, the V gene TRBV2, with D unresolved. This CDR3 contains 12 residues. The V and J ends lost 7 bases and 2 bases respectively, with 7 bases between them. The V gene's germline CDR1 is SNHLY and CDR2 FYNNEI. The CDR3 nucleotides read TGTGCCAGCACTTATACCACAGATACGCAGTATTTT. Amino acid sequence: CASTYTTDTQYF.

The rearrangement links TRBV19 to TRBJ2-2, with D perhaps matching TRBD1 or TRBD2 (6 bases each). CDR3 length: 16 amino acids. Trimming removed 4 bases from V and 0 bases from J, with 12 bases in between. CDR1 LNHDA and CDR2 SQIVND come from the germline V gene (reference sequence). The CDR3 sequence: CASSSWGAANTGELFF. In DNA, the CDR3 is TGTGCCAGTAGTAGCTGGGGGGCAGCGAACACCGGGGAGCTGTTTTTT.

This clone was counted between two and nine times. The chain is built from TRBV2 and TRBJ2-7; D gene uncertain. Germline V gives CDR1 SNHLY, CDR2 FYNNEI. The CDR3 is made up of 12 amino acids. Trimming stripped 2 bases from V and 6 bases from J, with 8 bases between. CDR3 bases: TGTGCCAGCAGTGAATATAGGAGCGAGCAGTACTTC. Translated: CASSEYRSEQYF.